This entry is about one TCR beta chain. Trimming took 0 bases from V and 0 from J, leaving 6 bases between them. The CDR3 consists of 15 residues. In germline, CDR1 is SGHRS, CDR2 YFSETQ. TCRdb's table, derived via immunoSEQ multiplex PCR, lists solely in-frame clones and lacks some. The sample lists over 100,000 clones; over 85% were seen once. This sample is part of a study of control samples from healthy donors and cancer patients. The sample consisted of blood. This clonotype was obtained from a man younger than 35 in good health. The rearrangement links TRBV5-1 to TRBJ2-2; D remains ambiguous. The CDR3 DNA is TGCGCCAGCAGCTTGGTGGCAGCGAACACCGGGGAGCTGTTTTTT. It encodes CASSLVAANTGELFF.